The 24 T cell receptor beta chains in this list originate from one sample, sequenced in a study of cytomegalovirus exposure and HLA in healthy donors. The primer mix had 60 Vbeta and 13 Jbeta primers. Some clones are missing from TCRdb's copy, which holds only in-frame ones; the method was immunoSEQ multiplex PCR. The sample shows over 150,000 clones, around four fifths of them seen only once. Sequences were obtained from PBMCs. These TCRs come from a girl under 18 in good health and CMV-seropositive.

This clone was seen more than once but under ten times. The V call is TRBV30, the J call TRBJ2-3; TRBD2 is a possible D gene (6 bases). Per germline, CDR1 GTSNPN and CDR2 SVGIG (reference sequence). The CDR3 sequence is 13 residues long. Trimming left V 2 bases short and J 6 bases short, with 12 bases between. As DNA, the CDR3 is TGTGCCTGGAGTTTCTGGGGGAGGGATACGCAGTATTTT. Translating gives CAWSFWGRDTQYF.

The chain recombines TRBV9 with TRBJ1-2; 7 nucleotides match TRBD1. The germline V gene encodes CDR1 SGDLS and CDR2 YYNGEE. Trimming removed 3 bases from V and 1 base from J; junction bases left unmatched: 6. This CDR3 spans 15 amino acids. CDR3 nucleotide sequence: TGTGCCAGCAGCGCCGCCACAGGGGTTAACTATGGCTACACCTTC. Amino acid sequence: CASSAATGVNYGYTF.

This sequence joins TRBV19 and TRBJ1-5; D may be TRBD1 (5 bases). The CDR3 is 15 amino acids. The V end lost 5 bases, the J end lost 3 bases, and 14 bases lay between the germline ends. The germline CDR1 and CDR2 sequences are LNHDA and SQIVND (reference sequence). The CDR3 DNA follows: TGTGCCAGTAGTGCAGGGCTCATATCCAATCAGCCCCAGCATTTT. Its translation: CASSAGLISNQPQHF.

The genes are TRBV19 and TRBJ2-2; 8 bases agree with TRBD1. The length of the CDR3 is 16 residues. Germline CDR1 reads LNHDA; CDR2 reads SQIVND (reference sequence). The trim removed 7 bases at V and 6 bases at J, leaving 13 bases unmatched. The CDR3 region is CASIDHTGGRAGELFF. In nucleotides, the CDR3 is TGTGCCAGTATTGACCACACAGGGGGTAGAGCCGGGGAGCTGTTTTTT.

The chain combines TRBV27 with TRBJ1-2; TRBD1 agrees at 9 bases. V lost 4 bases to trimming and J lost 6 bases; unmatched junction nucleotides: 9. The CDR3 has 15 residues. The germline gives CDR1 MNHEY, CDR2 SMNVEV (reference sequence). The CDR3 DNA reads as TGTGCCAGCAGTTCTTACACCGGGACAGGGAATGGCTACACCTTC. It specifies CASSSYTGTGNGYTF.

This chain connects TRBV6-5 to TRBJ2-3, with 7 bases lining up with TRBD2. The V gene end was trimmed by 6 bases and the J gene end by 8 bases; junction bases not matched to a gene: 2. The CDR3 length is 11 residues. CDR1 and CDR2 (germline): MNHEY, SVGAGI. CDR3 protein: CASRWGGTQYF. For the CDR3, the DNA is TGTGCCAGCAGATGGGGGGGTACGCAGTATTTT.

The V call is TRBV7-3, the J call TRBJ2-2; D is possibly TRBD2 (5 bases). CDR3 length: 16 residues. Trimming shortened V by 0 bases and J by 8 bases, and 16 bases separated the two germline ends. Germline V gene lookup returns CDR1 SGHTA and CDR2 FQGTGA. The CDR3 loop is CASSLTGLRTAGELFF. For the CDR3, the DNA is TGTGCCAGCAGCTTAACTGGACTCCGCACGGCGGGGGAGCTGTTTTTT.

The CDR3 loop reads CASTVSTDTQYF. Written as DNA, the CDR3 is TGTGCCAGCACAGTTAGCACAGATACGCAGTATTTT. The chain uses TRBV28 and TRBJ2-3; D remains ambiguous. Germline V CDR1 and CDR2: MDHEN, SYDVKM. The length of the CDR3 is 12 residues. V was trimmed by 7 bases and J by 0 bases, leaving 5 bases between them.

This clone was detected once. The chain joins TRBV7-6 to TRBJ1-2; possibly TRBD1 for D (5 bases). The CDR3 length is 13 residues. The V gene's germline CDR1 is SGHVS and CDR2 FNYEAQ. V was trimmed by 2 bases and J by 2 bases, leaving 6 bases between them. The CDR3 region is CASSLQGNYGYTF. CDR3 nucleotides: TGTGCCAGCAGCTTACAGGGAAACTATGGCTACACCTTC.

The chain is built from TRBV7-3 and TRBJ2-1; TRBD2 is a possible D gene (6 bases). CDR3 length: 17 amino acids. Trimming took 0 bases from V and 0 from J, leaving 12 bases between them. Germline CDR1 SGHTA, CDR2 FQGTGA. This CDR3 is CASSLTAGRLSYNEQFF. The CDR3, as DNA: TGTGCCAGCAGCTTAACTGCCGGGAGACTCTCCTACAATGAGCAGTTCTTC.

The chain links TRBV19 to TRBJ2-2; 9 nucleotides align to TRBD1. The trim removed 6 bases at V and 5 bases at J, leaving 7 bases unmatched. The germline V gene has CDR1 LNHDA and CDR2 SQIVND (reference sequence). This CDR3 contains 15 residues. The CDR3 DNA is TGTGCCAGTAGCGCGGACAGGGGCGGGACCGGGGAGCTGTTTTTT. It specifies CASSADRGGTGELFF.

The chain is built from TRBV7-9 and TRBJ2-7; the D gene is possibly TRBD1 (5 bases). Germline V lookup: CDR1 SEHNR, CDR2 FQNEAQ (reference sequence). The CDR3 totals 15 residues. The germline V and J ends were trimmed by 4 bases and 5 bases, with 18 bases remaining between them. For the CDR3, the DNA is TGTGCCAGCAGCTCTCTAGGGGCCAGGGAAGACGAGCAGTACTTC. Residues: CASSSLGAREDEQYF.

This chain connects TRBV5-4 to TRBJ1-1; a weak D match, TRBD1 (6 bases). Germline-derived CDR1 and CDR2 are SGHNT and YYREEE (reference sequence). V was clipped by 4 bases and J by 1 base, with 11 bases between them. The CDR3 covers 14 residues. Written as DNA, the CDR3 is TGTGCCAGCAGCACCCCGGGACAGAACACTGAAGCTTTCTTT. Amino acids: CASSTPGQNTEAFF.

The rearrangement links TRBV5-1 to TRBJ2-1, with unresolved D. The CDR3 sequence is 14 residues long. The V end lost 0 bases, the J end lost 1 base, and 5 bases lay between the germline ends. CDR1 is SGHRS, CDR2 YFSETQ, per germline. The DNA for the CDR3 is TGCGCCAGCAGCTTGGATGTATCCTACAATGAGCAGTTCTTC. Its protein is CASSLDVSYNEQFF.

V gene TRBV9 combines with J gene TRBJ2-3; a weak D match, TRBD1 (6 bases). Deletions cut 3 bases from V and 0 bases from J, with 11 bases between. This CDR3 contains 15 residues. CDR1 is SGDLS and CDR2 is YYNGEE in the germline V gene. CDR3 region: CASSGKGGSTDTQYF. In DNA form, the CDR3 reads TGTGCCAGCAGCGGGAAAGGGGGAAGCACAGATACGCAGTATTTT.

This clone was found once. The V and J genes are TRBV30 and TRBJ1-2, with TRBD1 identical over 9 bases. The V segment lost 4 bases and the J segment 5 bases; nucleotides outside the gene matches: 5. Germline assignment: CDR1 GTSNPN and CDR2 SVGIG (reference sequence). This CDR3 has 13 amino acids. The CDR3 DNA sequence: TGTGCCTGGACCCCGGGACAGGGATATGGCTACACCTTC. Translated, it gives CAWTPGQGYGYTF.

The V call is TRBV27, the J call TRBJ2-2; TRBD2 matches 14 bases. CDR3 length: 12 amino acids. Germline CDR1 is MNHEY and CDR2 is SMNVEV (reference sequence). With 10 bases clipped from V and 11 bases from J, the junction kept 3 bases outside the gene matches. This chain's CDR3 is CATGTSGGELFF. The CDR3 coding sequence is TGTGCCACAGGGACTAGCGGGGGTGAGCTGTTTTTT.

This chain joins TRBV29-1 and TRBJ1-2, with 7 bases identical to TRBD1. The CDR3 loop spans 12 amino acids. CDR1 is SQVTM, CDR2 ANQGSEA, per germline. DNA for the CDR3: TGCATCGGACAGGAGGGTTCCTATGGCTACACCTTC. Translating gives CIGQEGSYGYTF.

The chain joins TRBV28 to TRBJ1-1, with 9 bases aligning to TRBD1. Germline V gene sequence: CDR1 MDHEN, CDR2 SYDVKM. The CDR3 has 13 residues. V lost 5 bases to trimming and J lost 7 bases; unmatched junction nucleotides: 5. The CDR3, as DNA: TGTGCCAGCAGTCTACCGGGACAGGGTGAAGCTTTCTTT. Encoded protein: CASSLPGQGEAFF.

The chain carries TRBV7-9 and TRBJ2-1; the match to TRBD2 covers 10 bases. CDR1 is SEHNR, CDR2 FQNEAQ, per germline (reference sequence). With 3 bases clipped from V and 3 bases from J, the junction kept 5 bases outside the gene matches. This CDR3 spans 16 amino acids. The chain's CDR3 is CASSLVTSGVYNEQFF. Written as DNA, the CDR3 is TGTGCCAGCAGCTTGGTTACTAGCGGGGTCTACAATGAGCAGTTCTTC.

The gene calls are TRBV7-2 and TRBJ1-6, with 10 positions matching TRBD1. The V and J ends lost 6 bases and 0 bases, in that order; junction bases with no gene match: 5. The germline gives CDR1 SGHTA, CDR2 FQGNSA. The CDR3 runs 17 residues. Written as DNA, the CDR3 is TGTGCCAGCAGTCGGACAGGGGGGAGCTCCTATAATTCACCCCTCCACTTT. Translated: CASSRTGGSSYNSPLHF. The complete variable domain, with remaining parts taken from reference TRBV7-2 and TRBJ1-6, reads GAGVSQSPSNKVTEKGKDVELRCDPISGHTALYWYRQSLGQGLEFLIYFQGNSAPDKSGLPSDRFSAERTGGSVSTLTIQRTQQEDSAVYLCASSRTGGSSYNSPLHFGNGTRLTVT.

The V call is TRBV11-3, the J call TRBJ1-1; 9 bases line up with TRBD1. Germline V lookup: CDR1 SGHNT, CDR2 YENEEA. After removal of 2 bases from V and 0 bases from J, the junction contained 7 bases not matched to a gene. The CDR3 has 17 amino acids. CDR3 DNA: TGTGCCAGCAGCTTACGGGACAGGGTATCCATGAACACTGAAGCTTTCTTT. Its protein is CASSLRDRVSMNTEAFF.

The chain joins TRBV7-9 to TRBJ1-1, with 9 bases fitting TRBD1. The ends lost 4 bases at V and 8 bases at J; junction bases unmatched: 8. The germline V gene encodes CDR1 SEHNR and CDR2 FQNEAQ (reference sequence). The CDR3 contains 14 residues. DNA of the CDR3: TGTGCCAGCAGCTCCGTCTCCGGGACAGGGGAAGCTTTCTTT. It codes for CASSSVSGTGEAFF. The full variable domain, with the rest looked up from reference TRBV7-9 and TRBJ1-1, is DTGVSQNPRHKITKRGQNVTFRCDPISEHNRLYWYRQTLGQGPEFLTYFQNEAQLEKSRLLSDRFSAERPKGSFSTLEIQRTEQGDSAMYLCASSSVSGTGEAFFGQGTRLTVV.

V gene TRBV27 combines with J gene TRBJ1-2; 8 bases are a match to TRBD1. The ends lost 7 bases at V and 6 bases at J; junction bases unmatched: 1. This CDR3 contains 11 residues. CDR1 and CDR2 from the germline V gene are MNHEY and SMNVEV (reference sequence). CDR3 sequence (DNA): TGTGCCAGCACAGGGGGCCATGGCTACACCTTC. Amino acids: CASTGGHGYTF.